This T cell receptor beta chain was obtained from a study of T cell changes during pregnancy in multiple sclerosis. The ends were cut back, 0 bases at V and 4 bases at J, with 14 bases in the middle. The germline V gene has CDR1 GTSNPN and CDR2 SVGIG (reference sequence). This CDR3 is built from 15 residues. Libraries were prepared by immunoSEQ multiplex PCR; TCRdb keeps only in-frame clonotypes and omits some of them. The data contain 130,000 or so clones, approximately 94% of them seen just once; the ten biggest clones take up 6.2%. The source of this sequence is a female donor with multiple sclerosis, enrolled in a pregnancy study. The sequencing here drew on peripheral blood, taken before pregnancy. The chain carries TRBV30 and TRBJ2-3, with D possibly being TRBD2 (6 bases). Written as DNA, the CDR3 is TGTGCCTGGAGTGTAAGGGGCGGGGACTCAGATACGCAGTATTTT. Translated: CAWSVRGGDSDTQYF.